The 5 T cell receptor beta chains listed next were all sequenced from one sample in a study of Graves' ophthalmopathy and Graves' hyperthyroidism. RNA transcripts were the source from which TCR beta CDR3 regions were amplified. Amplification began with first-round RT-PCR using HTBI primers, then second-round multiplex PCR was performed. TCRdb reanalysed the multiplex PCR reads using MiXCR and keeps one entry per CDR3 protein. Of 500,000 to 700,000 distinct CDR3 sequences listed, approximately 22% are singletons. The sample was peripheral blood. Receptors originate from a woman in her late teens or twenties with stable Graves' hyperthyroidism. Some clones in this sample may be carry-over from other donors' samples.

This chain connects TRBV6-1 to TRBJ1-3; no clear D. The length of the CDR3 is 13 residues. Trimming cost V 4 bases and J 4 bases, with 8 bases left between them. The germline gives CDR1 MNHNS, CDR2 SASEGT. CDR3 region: CASSGLQGNTIYF. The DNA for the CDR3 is TGTGCCAGCAGTGGGCTACAGGGAAACACCATATATTTT.

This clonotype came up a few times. CDR3 sequence reads: CASSLQGAGLETQYF. The CDR3 coding sequence is TGTGCCAGCAGTTTACAGGGGGCAGGTCTAGAGACCCAGTACTTC. The chain links TRBV12-3 or TRBV12-4 to TRBJ2-5; TRBD1 matches at 8 bases. This CDR3 region has 15 residues. The V gene end was trimmed by 2 bases and the J gene end by 4 bases; junction bases not matched to a gene: 6.

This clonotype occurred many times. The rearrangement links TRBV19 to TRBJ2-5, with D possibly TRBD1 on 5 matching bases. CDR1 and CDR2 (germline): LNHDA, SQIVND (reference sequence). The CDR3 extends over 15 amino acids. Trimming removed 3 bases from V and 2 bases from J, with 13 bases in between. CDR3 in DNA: TGTGCCAGTAGTATCAGACAGCAGCCTCAAGAGACCCAGTACTTC. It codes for CASSIRQQPQETQYF.

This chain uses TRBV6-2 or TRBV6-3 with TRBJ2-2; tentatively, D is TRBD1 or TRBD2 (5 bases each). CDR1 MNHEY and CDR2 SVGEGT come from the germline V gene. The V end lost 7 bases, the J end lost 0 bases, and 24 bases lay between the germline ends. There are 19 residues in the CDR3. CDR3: CASNPGPRGAKANTGELFF. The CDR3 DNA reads TGTGCCAGCAATCCCGGACCACGAGGGGCGAAAGCGAACACCGGGGAGCTGTTTTTT.

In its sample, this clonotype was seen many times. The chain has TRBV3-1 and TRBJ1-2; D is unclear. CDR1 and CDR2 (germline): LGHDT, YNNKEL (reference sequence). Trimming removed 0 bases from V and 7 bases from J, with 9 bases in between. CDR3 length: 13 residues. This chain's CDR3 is CASSQDDRPGYTF. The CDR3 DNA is TGTGCCAGCAGCCAAGATGATAGGCCTGGCTACACCTTC.